The present entry profiles one TCR beta chain with its context. The antigen remains undetermined. The sample comes from a study of blood T cells in healthy people across ages. Study summary: The capture of about one barcoded beta molecule per two T cells was achieved by template switching. Study-wide points: Strong correlation linked observed beta diversity and percent naive T cells.

Primed by a sample-barcoded 5' primer and a J-beta primer mix, a second PCR proceeded for about 6 to 12 cycles. All samples gave at least 3 million CDR3-containing paired-end reads. One entry per CDR3 protein, called by TCRdb with MiXCR from the 5' RACE reads. Here the sample spans fewer than 800,000 distinct CDR3 sequences, 32% being singletons. This TCR was recovered from a woman of 80 years or more in good health. What was sequenced was blood.

The CDR3 nucleotides read TGTGCCAGCAGCCCATCCGGGACAGGGAATTCACCCCTCCACTTT. Its protein product is CASSPSGTGNSPLHF. The chain recombines TRBV9 with TRBJ1-6; TRBD1 matches at 9 bases. The CDR3 covers 15 residues. With 4 bases clipped from V and 7 bases from J, the junction kept 6 bases outside the gene matches. Per germline, CDR1 SGDLS and CDR2 YYNGEE.